The 8 T cell receptor beta chains in this list originate from one sample, sequenced in a study of blood T cell repertoires in COVID-19. The method was immunoSEQ multiplex PCR; TCRdb's version includes in-frame clones alone and lacks a portion of them. The sample has 150,000 to 200,000 clones; 70% to 85% are singletons. What was sequenced was PBMCs or T cells enriched from blood (not recorded which). These TCRs come from a woman aged 55 to 70 with acute COVID-19.

Only a few counts were recorded for this clone. The V and J genes are TRBV7-2 and TRBJ1-5; D is undetermined. The germline V and J ends were trimmed by 4 bases and 1 base, with 11 bases remaining between them. CDR3 length: 15 amino acids. Germline V gene sequence: CDR1 SGHTA, CDR2 FQGNSA. CDR3 sequence: CASSSEVRSNQPQHF. The DNA of the CDR3 is TGTGCCAGCAGCTCAGAGGTCCGGAGCAATCAGCCCCAGCATTTT. Supplemented by reference TRBV7-2 and TRBJ1-5, the full variable domain reads GAGVSQSPSNKVTEKGKDVELRCDPISGHTALYWYRQSLGQGLEFLIYFQGNSAPDKSGLPSDRFSAERTGGSVSTLTIQRTQQEDSAVYLCASSSEVRSNQPQHFGDGTRLSIL.

The CDR3: CATSEEPPPGRVTEAFF. Written as DNA, the CDR3 is TGTGCCACCAGTGAGGAGCCTCCGCCAGGGAGGGTCACTGAAGCTTTCTTT. J is TRBJ1-1 and V is TRBV24-1, with a possible D match to TRBD1 (5 bases). This CDR3 has 17 amino acids. Germline lookup yields CDR1 KGHDR and CDR2 SFDVKD. The germline V and J ends were trimmed by 4 bases and 4 bases, with 21 bases remaining between them.

This sequence joins TRBV7-9 and TRBJ1-2; weak D call: TRBD1 (6 bases). Germline V gives CDR1 SEHNR, CDR2 FQNEAQ (reference sequence). V lost 4 bases and J lost 4, with 16 bases in between. This CDR3 has 15 residues. CDR3 protein: CASSSWQGRSYGYTF. As DNA, the CDR3 is TGTGCCAGCAGCTCTTGGCAGGGGCGAAGCTATGGCTACACCTTC.

This clone has just one count. The chain carries TRBV4-2 and TRBJ1-5, with D unclear. Trimming stripped 2 bases from V and 5 bases from J, with 16 bases between. CDR1 and CDR2 (germline): LGHNA, YNFKEQ. CDR3 length: 16 amino acids. CDR3 DNA sequence: TGTGCCAGCAGCCAATGGGCGCAGAGACATGATCAGCCCCAGCATTTT. Translating gives CASSQWAQRHDQPQHF.

CDR3 region: CATRPPGYNEQFF. The CDR3 nucleotides are TGTGCCACCAGGCCTCCGGGCTACAATGAGCAGTTCTTC. The V call is TRBV15, the J call TRBJ2-1; D is ambiguous. The CDR3 runs 13 residues. V lost 6 bases, J lost 3 bases, and 9 bases lay in between. Germline lookup yields CDR1 LNHNV and CDR2 YYDKDF (reference sequence).

J is TRBJ2-7 and V is TRBV4-2, with D possibly TRBD2 on 5 matching bases. Trimming stripped 6 bases from V and 4 bases from J, with 13 bases between. Germline loops: CDR1 LGHNA, CDR2 YNFKEQ. The CDR3 loop spans 13 amino acids. CDR3 DNA sequence: TGTGCCAGCAGTCTGGGAGAGGAATACGAGCAGTACTTC. Amino acids: CASSLGEEYEQYF.

The chain's CDR3 is CASSRGQPQHF. As DNA, the CDR3 is TGTGCCAGTAGCCGAGGGCAGCCCCAGCATTTT. V gene TRBV19 combines with J gene TRBJ1-5, with D unclear. The germline gives CDR1 LNHDA, CDR2 SQIVND (reference sequence). The CDR3 runs to 11 residues. With 6 bases removed from V and 7 bases from J, the gap between germline ends came to 7 bases.

The genes are TRBV5-6 and TRBJ1-5; no clear D. The germline V gene encodes CDR1 SGHDT and CDR2 YYEEEE. Between the trimmed V and J ends, which lost 1 base and 6 bases, there was a span of 17 bases. The CDR3 loop spans 16 amino acids. The CDR3 sequence is CASSLRTLGRGQPQHF. The CDR3 DNA follows: TGTGCCAGCAGCTTGCGGACGCTCGGACGGGGTCAGCCCCAGCATTTT.